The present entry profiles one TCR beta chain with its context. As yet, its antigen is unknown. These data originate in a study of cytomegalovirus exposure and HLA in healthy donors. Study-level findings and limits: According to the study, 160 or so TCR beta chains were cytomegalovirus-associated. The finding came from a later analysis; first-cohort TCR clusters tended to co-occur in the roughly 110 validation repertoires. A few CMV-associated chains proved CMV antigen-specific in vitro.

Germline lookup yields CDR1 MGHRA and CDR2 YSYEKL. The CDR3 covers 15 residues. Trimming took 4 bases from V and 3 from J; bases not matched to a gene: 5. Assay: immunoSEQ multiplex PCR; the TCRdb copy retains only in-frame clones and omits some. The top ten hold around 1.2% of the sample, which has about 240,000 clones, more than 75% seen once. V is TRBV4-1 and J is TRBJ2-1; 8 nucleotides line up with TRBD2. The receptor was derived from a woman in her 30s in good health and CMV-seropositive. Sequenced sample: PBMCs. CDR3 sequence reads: CASSLVAGSYNEQFF. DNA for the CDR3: TGCGCCAGCAGCCTCGTAGCGGGAAGCTACAATGAGCAGTTCTTC.